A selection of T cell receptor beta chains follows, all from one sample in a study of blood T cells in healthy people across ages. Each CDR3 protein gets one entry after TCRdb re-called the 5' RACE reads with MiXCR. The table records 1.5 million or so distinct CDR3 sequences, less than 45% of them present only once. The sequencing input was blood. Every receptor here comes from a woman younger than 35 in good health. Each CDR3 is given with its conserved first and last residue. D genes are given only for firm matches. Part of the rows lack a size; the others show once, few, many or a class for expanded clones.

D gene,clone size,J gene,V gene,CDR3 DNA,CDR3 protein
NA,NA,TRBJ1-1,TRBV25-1,TGTGCCAGCAGCCCCAAAACCGGGGGGGTGTTCACTGAAGCTTTCTTT,CASSPKTGGVFTEAFF
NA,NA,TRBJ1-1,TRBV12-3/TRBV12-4,TGTGCCAGCAGTTTACGGCACGGAGCCAAGGCTTTCTTT,CASSLRHGAKAFF
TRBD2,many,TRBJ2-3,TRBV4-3,TGCGCCAGCAGCCAAGATGTGGCGAGCGGGAATGACGATACGCAGTATTTT,CASSQDVASGNDDTQYF
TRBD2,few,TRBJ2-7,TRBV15,TGTGCCACCAGCAGACCTAAGCGGGGGGATACCTACGAGCAGTACTTC,CATSRPKRGDTYEQYF
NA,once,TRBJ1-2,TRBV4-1,TGCGCCAGCAGCCAAGAGGCTGGTTGGGGCGGCTACACCTTC,CASSQEAGWGGYTF
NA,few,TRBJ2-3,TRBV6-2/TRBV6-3,TGTGCCAGCAGTTACTCGAGTATACGAGGCCCAGATACGCAGTATTTT,CASSYSSIRGPDTQYF
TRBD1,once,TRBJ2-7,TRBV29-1,TGCAGCGTTCAAACTGCCGGGACAGCCTACGAGCAGTACTTC,CSVQTAGTAYEQYF
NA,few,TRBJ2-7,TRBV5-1,TGCGCCAGCAGCTTGGCCCCGAAGTCCTACGAGCAGTACTTC,CASSLAPKSYEQYF
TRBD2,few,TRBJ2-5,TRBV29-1,TGCAGCGTTTGTAGCGGGAGGTGGTACCAAGAGACCCAGTACTTC,CSVCSGRWYQETQYF
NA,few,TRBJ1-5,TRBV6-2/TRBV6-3,TGTGCCAGCAGTTACGGCGCAGGGAGCAATCAGCCCCAGCATTTT,CASSYGAGSNQPQHF
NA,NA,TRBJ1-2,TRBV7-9,TGTGCCAGCAGCTCCGTCGACTATGGCTACACCTTC,CASSSVDYGYTF
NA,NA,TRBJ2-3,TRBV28,TGTGTCAGCAGTTTATCGGGGGCCAGGGATACGCAGTATTTT,CVSSLSGARDTQYF
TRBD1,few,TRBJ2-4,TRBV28,TGTGCCAGCAGTTTGGGACAGTTAGCGCAGTACTTC,CASSLGQLAQYF
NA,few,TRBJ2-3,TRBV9,TGTGCCAGCACCCAGTGGGGAGGTCTAGATACGCAGTATTTT,CASTQWGGLDTQYF
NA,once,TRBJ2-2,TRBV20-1,TGCAGTGCTAGAACCGCGGGCAGGAGGAACACCGGGGAGCTGTTTTTT,CSARTAGRRNTGELFF
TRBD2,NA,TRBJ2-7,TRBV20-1,TGCAGTGCAACCGACGCGACTAGCGGGAGAGGATACGAGCAGTACTTC,CSATDATSGRGYEQYF
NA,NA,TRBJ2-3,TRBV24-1,TGTGCCACCAGTGATTTGTCGACGAGGGGGAGCACAGATACGCAGTATTTT,CATSDLSTRGSTDTQYF
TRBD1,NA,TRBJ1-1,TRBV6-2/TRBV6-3,TGTGCCAGCAGTCAGTCCCGGGACAGGGCTCGGGCTTTCTTT,CASSQSRDRARAFF
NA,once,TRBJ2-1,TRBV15,TGTGCCACCAGCAGAGATATTTGGGCAGAGAGAGTCAATGAGCAGTTCTTC,CATSRDIWAERVNEQFF
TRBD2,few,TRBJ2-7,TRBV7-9,TGTGCCAGCAGCTCACTAATAGCGGGAGCCTACGAGCAGTACTTC,CASSSLIAGAYEQYF
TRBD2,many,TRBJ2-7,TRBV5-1,TGTGCCAGCAGTTTAGGCGGGGGCTCCTACGAGCAGTACTTC,CASSLGGGSYEQYF
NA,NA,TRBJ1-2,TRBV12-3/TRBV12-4,TGTGCCAGCAGTTTAAGGCAGGGTCATCGTAAGGGCTACACCTTC,CASSLRQGHRKGYTF
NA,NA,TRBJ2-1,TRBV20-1,TGCAGTGCTAGTTCCCTCCAAAGCTCCTACAATGAGCAGTTCTTC,CSASSLQSSYNEQFF
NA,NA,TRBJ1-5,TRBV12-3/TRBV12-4,TGTGCCAGCAGGGACTCCGGACAGCCCCAGCATTTT,CASRDSGQPQHF
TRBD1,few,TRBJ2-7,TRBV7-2,TGTGCCAGCAGCTTTGGACAGGTTGGAAGGGAGCAGTACTTC,CASSFGQVGREQYF
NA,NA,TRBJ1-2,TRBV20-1,TGCAGTGCTAGAGGATCTGGACTCTACTATGGCTACACCTTC,CSARGSGLYYGYTF
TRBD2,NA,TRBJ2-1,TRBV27,TGTGCCAGCAGCTCCCTATCTAGCGGGAATGAGCAGTTCTTC,CASSSLSSGNEQFF
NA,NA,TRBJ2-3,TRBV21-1,TGTGCCAACCGGGGGACTAGCGACTCGCCGCAGTATTTT,CANRGTSDSPQYF
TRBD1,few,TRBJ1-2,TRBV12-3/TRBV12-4,TGTGCCAGCAGTGGACGGACAGGGGGGGATTCTAACTATGGCTACACCTTC,CASSGRTGGDSNYGYTF
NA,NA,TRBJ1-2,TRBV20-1,TGCAGTGCTAGAGACACGGGCCGGAACTATGGCTACACCTTC,CSARDTGRNYGYTF
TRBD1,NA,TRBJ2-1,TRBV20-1,TGCAGTTGGGACAGGGCTTATGTTGGGAACAATGAGCAGTTCTTC,CSWDRAYVGNNEQFF
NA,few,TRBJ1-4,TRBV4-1,TGCGCCAGCACAAAATCCTCCTGGGAGGGCAACGAAAAACTGTTTTTT,CASTKSSWEGNEKLFF
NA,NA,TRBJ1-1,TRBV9,TGTGCCAGCAGCGTAGCTGGTGTCAGCACTGAAGCTTTCTTT,CASSVAGVSTEAFF
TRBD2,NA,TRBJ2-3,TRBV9,TGTGCCAGCAGCGTATTCGGGACTAGCGCAGATACGCAGTATTTT,CASSVFGTSADTQYF
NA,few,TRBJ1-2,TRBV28,TGTGCCAGCAGTGGCTCCCTCTTAGACAGGAGAGGCTACACCTTC,CASSGSLLDRRGYTF
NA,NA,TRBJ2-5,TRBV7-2,TGTGCCAGCAGCTATCGGACAGACCAAGCCGGAGGTGAAGAGACCCAGTACTTC,CASSYRTDQAGGEETQYF
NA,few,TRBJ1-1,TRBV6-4,TGTGCCAGCAGTGAGGCTGGGGGGACCACTGAAGCTTTCTTT,CASSEAGGTTEAFF
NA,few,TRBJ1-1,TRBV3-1,TGTGCCAGCAGCCTACAGGGTATAGGCGCTTTCTTT,CASSLQGIGAFF
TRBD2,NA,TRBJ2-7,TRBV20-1,TGCAGTGCTAGAGATCTTAGCGGGGACTACAATGAGCAGTACTTC,CSARDLSGDYNEQYF
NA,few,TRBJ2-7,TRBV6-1,TGTGCCAGCAGTGAAATTCTCGGGGGCTCAACCTACGAGCAGTACTTC,CASSEILGGSTYEQYF
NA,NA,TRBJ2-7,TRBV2,TGTGCCAGCAGTGTTTGGGATTACGAGCAGTACTTC,CASSVWDYEQYF
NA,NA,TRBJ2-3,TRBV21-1,TGTGCCAGCAGCAAAGGAATAGCTGCAGATACGCAGTATTTT,CASSKGIAADTQYF
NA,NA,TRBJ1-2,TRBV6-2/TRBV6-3,TGTGCCAGCAGTTACGGGCCTGCGGGCTACACCTTC,CASSYGPAGYTF
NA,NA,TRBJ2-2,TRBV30,TGTGCCTGGAGTGTAGGCGAGGTCGGGGAGCTGTTTTTT,CAWSVGEVGELFF
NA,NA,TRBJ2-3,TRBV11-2,TGTGCCAGCAGCTTAGGGGGTATATTTAAGACGCAGTATTTT,CASSLGGIFKTQYF
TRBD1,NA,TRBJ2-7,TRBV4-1,TGCGCCAGCAGCCAAGATAGGACAGGGTACGAGCAGTACTTC,CASSQDRTGYEQYF
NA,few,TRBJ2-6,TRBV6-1,TGTGCCAGCAGTGACAGGGCAGCCTCTGGGGCCAACGTCCTGACTTTC,CASSDRAASGANVLTF
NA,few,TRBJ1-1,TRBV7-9,TGTGCCAGCAGCTGGACAGTCAAGGAAACCACTGAAGCTTTCTTT,CASSWTVKETTEAFF
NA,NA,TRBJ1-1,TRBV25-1,TGTGCCAGCAGTGAATTGGCAGCTAAGACGAACACTGAAGCTTTCTTT,CASSELAAKTNTEAFF
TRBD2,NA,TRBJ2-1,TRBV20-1,TGCAGTGCTAAAAAAGGAGCGGGGGGTGAGCAGTTCTTC,CSAKKGAGGEQFF
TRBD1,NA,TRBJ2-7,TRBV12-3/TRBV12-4,TGTGCCAGCATCATGGACAGGGAAGACGGCGAGCAGTACTTC,CASIMDREDGEQYF
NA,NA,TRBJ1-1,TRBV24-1,TGTGCCACCAGTGCGGGGGCGAGGACTGAAGCTTTCTTT,CATSAGARTEAFF
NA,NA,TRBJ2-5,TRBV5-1,TGCGCCAGCAACCATAACACAGGGTCTGAGACCCAGTACTTC,CASNHNTGSETQYF